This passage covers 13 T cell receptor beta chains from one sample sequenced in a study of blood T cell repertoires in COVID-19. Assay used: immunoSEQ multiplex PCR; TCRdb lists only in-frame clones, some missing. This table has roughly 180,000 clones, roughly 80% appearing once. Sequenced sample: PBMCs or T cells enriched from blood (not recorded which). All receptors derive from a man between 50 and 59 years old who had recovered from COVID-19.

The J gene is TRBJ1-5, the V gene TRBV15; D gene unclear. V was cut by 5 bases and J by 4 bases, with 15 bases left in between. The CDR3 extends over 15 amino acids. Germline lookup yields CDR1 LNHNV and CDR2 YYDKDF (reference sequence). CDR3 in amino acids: CATSPRPLTNQPQHF. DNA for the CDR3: TGTGCCACCAGCCCGAGGCCTTTAACAAATCAGCCCCAGCATTTT.

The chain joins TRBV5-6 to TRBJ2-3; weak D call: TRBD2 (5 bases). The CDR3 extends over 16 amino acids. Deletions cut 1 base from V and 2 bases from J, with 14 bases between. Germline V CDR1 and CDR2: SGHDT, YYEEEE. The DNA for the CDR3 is TGTGCCAGCAGCTTGTCGGCTAGCAGACTCACAGATACGCAGTATTTT. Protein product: CASSLSASRLTDTQYF.

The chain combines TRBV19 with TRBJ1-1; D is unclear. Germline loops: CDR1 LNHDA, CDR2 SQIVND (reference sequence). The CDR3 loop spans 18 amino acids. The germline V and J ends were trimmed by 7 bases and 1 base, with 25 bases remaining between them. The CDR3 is CASTPSRPLGRRNTEAFF. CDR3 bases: TGTGCCAGTACCCCGTCCAGGCCCCTTGGTCGACGGAACACTGAAGCTTTCTTT.

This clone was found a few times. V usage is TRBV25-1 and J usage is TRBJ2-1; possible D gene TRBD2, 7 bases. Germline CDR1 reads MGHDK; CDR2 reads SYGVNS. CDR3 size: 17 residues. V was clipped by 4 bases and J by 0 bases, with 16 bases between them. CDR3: CASSVPRGASSYNEQFF. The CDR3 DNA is TGTGCCAGCAGTGTCCCCCGGGGGGCTAGCTCCTACAATGAGCAGTTCTTC.

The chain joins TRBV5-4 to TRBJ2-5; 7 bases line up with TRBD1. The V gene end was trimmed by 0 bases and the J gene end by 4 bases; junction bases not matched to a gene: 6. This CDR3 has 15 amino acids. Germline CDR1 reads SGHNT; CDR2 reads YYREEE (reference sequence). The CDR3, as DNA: TGTGCCAGCAGCTTGGGGACAGGAGGCGGAGAGACCCAGTACTTC. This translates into CASSLGTGGGETQYF.

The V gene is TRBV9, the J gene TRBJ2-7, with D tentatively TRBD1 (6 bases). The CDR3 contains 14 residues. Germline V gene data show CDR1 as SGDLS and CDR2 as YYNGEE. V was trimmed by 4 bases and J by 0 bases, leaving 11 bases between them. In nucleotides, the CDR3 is TGTGCCAGCAGCTTACGGGACATCTCCTACGAGCAGTACTTC. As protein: CASSLRDISYEQYF.

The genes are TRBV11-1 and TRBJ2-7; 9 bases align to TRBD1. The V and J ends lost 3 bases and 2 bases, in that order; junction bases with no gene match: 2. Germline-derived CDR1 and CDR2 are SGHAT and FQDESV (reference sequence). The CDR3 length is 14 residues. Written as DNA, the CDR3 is TGTGCCAGCAGCTTTACAGGGGGCACCTACGAGCAGTACTTC. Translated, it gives CASSFTGGTYEQYF.

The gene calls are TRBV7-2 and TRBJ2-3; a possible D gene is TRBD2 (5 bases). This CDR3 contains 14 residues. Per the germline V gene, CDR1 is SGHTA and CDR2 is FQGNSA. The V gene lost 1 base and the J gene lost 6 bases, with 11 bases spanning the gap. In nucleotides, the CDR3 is TGTGCCAGCAGCTTAGTAGCCCGAGGGGATACGCAGTATTTT. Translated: CASSLVARGDTQYF.

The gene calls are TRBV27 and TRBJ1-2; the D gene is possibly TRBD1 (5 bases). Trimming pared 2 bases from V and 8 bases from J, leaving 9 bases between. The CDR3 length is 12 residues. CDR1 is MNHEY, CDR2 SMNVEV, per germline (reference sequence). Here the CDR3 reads CASSLGGEGYTF. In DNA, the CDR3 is TGTGCCAGCAGTTTAGGGGGGGAAGGCTACACCTTC.

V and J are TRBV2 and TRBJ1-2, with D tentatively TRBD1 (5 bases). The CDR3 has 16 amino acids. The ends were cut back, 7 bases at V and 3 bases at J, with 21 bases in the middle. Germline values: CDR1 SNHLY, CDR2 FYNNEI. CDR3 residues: CASTIPLGGGDYGYTF. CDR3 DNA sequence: TGTGCCAGCACAATTCCCCTCGGGGGTGGTGACTATGGCTACACCTTC. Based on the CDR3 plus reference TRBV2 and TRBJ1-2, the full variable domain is EPEVTQTPSHQVTQMGQEVILRCVPISNHLYFYWYRQILGQKVEFLVSFYNNEISEKSEIFDDQFSVERPDGSNFTLKIRSTKLEDSAMYFCASTIPLGGGDYGYTFGSGTRLTVV.

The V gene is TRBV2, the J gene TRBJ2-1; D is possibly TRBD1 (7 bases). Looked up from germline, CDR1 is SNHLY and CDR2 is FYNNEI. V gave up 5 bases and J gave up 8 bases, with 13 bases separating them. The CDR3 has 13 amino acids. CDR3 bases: TGTGCCAGCAGTAGCGACAGGGAGGATGAGCAGTTCTTC. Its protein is CASSSDREDEQFF.

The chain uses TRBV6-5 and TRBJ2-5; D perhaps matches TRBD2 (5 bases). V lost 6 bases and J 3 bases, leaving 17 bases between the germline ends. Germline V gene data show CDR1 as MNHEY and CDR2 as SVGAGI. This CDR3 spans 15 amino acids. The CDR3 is CASSPPLAAKETQYF. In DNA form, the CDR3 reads TGTGCCAGCAGCCCCCCCCTAGCAGCTAAAGAGACCCAGTACTTC.

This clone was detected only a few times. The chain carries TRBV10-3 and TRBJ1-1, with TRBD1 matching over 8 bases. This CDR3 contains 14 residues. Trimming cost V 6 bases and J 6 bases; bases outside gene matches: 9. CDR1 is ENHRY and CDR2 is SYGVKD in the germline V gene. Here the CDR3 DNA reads TGTGCCATCAGGGTAACAGGGGGAGGATCTGAAGCTTTCTTT. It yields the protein CAIRVTGGGSEAFF.